The clone carrying this T cell receptor (beta chain) was counted only a few times. Its target is not known. CDR1 and CDR2 (germline): MNHEY, SVGEGT. The CDR3 extends over 16 amino acids. Trimming removed 6 bases from V and 0 bases from J; junction bases left unmatched: 9. Production of TCR cDNA was by 5'RACE template switching, which also added a universal primer site and UMIs. In TCRdb, the 5' RACE reads were re-called with MiXCR into one record per CDR3 protein. The sample shows hundreds of thousands of distinct CDR3 sequences, approximately 15% of them seen only once. The sample belongs to a study of T cells after yellow fever vaccination. Overall study findings and caveats: High-abundance clonotypes from the bulk population could contaminate FACS-sorted repertoires.

V gene TRBV6-2 or TRBV6-3 combines with J gene TRBJ2-7; 9 bases match TRBD2. This receptor was taken from a man younger than 45 who received the YFV17D yellow fever vaccine. Sequenced material: PBMCs, taken on the day of the yellow fever booster vaccination. The CDR3 loop is CASSLAGGIGSYEQYF. The CDR3 DNA reads as TGTGCCAGCAGCCTCGCGGGAGGGATCGGCTCCTACGAGCAGTACTTC.